In its sample, the clone carrying this T cell receptor (beta chain) was seen once. The J segment lost 3 bases and the V segment lost 1 base, leaving 1 base of the junction unmatched. The germline gives CDR1 SGHRS, CDR2 YFSETQ. This CDR3 contains 15 residues. The data belong to a study of T cell responses to AZD1222 COVID-19 vaccine. The method was immunoSEQ multiplex PCR; TCRdb's version includes in-frame clones alone and lacks a portion of them. The data contain over 120,000 clones, about 92% of them singletons. The genes are TRBV5-1 and TRBJ2-7, with 13 nucleotides matching TRBD2. The starting material was peripheral blood, obtained after recovery from COVID-19. This clonotype was obtained from an adult who had recovered from COVID-19. This chain's CDR3 is CASSLWTSGSYEQYF. CDR3 in DNA: TGCGCCAGCAGCTTGTGGACTAGCGGGAGCTACGAGCAGTACTTC.